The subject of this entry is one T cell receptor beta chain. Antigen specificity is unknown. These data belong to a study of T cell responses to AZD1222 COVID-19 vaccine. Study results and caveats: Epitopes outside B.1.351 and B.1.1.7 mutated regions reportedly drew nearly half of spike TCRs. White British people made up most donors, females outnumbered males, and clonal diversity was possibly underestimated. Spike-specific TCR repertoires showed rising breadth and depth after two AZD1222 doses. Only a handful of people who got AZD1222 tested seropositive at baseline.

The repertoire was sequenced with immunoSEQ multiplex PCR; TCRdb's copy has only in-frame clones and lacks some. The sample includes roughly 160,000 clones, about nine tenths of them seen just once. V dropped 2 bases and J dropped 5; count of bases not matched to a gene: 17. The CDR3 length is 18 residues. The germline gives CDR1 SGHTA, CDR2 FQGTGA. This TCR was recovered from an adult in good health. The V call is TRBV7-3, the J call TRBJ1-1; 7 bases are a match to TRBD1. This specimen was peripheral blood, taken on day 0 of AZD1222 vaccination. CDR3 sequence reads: CASSLYPTGYSRETEAFF. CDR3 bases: TGTGCCAGCAGCTTATATCCGACAGGGTATAGTCGGGAGACTGAAGCTTTCTTT.